This TCR beta chain emerged from a study of siplizumab effects on memory and regulatory T cells. A word on this clone: Antigen specificity is unknown.

Study-wide findings and caveats: Unstimulated naive T cells seemed to show more diversity than memory cells did, and they also seemed to be among the major contributors to the alloresponse. Of the alloreactive clones, only a minor fraction mapped to unstimulated subsets.

Using immunoSEQ multiplex PCR, the repertoire was profiled, and TCRdb retains in-frame clones only, with some absent. Counted here are under 100,000 clones, approximately 88% occurring once; the ten biggest clones make up approximately 1.4%. The germline V gene has CDR1 SGHAT and CDR2 FQNNGV. J lost 5 bases, V lost 5 bases, and 10 bases had no gene match. This CDR3 region has 16 residues. Specimen: Tregs sorted from blood. This sequence originates from a human donor in good health. The V call is TRBV11-2, the J call TRBJ1-5, with TRBD1 identical over 9 bases. The CDR3 nucleotides are TGTGCCAGCAGCCACCGGACAGGGGTTGGTTATCAGCCCCAGCATTTT. It encodes CASSHRTGVGYQPQHF.